Presented here are 3 T cell receptor beta chains from one specimen sequenced in a study of cytomegalovirus exposure and HLA in healthy donors. The PCR contained 60 Vbeta and 13 Jbeta primers. The repertoire was sequenced with immunoSEQ multiplex PCR; TCRdb's copy has only in-frame clones and lacks some. This table holds roughly 140,000 clones, 78% found once. Sample: PBMCs. These receptor sequences come from a woman aged 18-29 years in good health and CMV-seropositive.

The chain couples TRBV29-1 to TRBJ1-1; 7 positions agree with TRBD1. V shed 4 bases and J 2 bases; nucleotides not matched to a gene: 7. The CDR3 length is 14 residues. Germline assignment: CDR1 SQVTM and CDR2 ANQGSEA. The CDR3 bases are TGCAGCGTTGCGGTAACAGGGGTAAACACTGAAGCTTTCTTT. Residues: CSVAVTGVNTEAFF.

In its sample, this clone was seen a few times. The gene calls are TRBV5-4 and TRBJ2-6; no clear D gene. CDR3 length: 16 amino acids. Per germline, CDR1 SGHNT and CDR2 YYREEE (reference sequence). Trimming left V 5 bases short and J 4 bases short, with 16 bases between. CDR3 DNA sequence: TGTGCCAGCAGTTATACCAGCGTGGAGGGGGCCAACGTCCTGACTTTC. This codes for CASSYTSVEGANVLTF.

The chain combines TRBV5-1 with TRBJ2-5; D is perhaps TRBD2 (6 bases). Germline V CDR1 and CDR2: SGHRS, YFSETQ. CDR3 length: 15 residues. V lost 5 bases and J lost 3, with 17 bases in between. The CDR3 DNA follows: TGCGCCAGCAGACAACGCGGGACCCTTGAAGAGACCCAGTACTTC. Its protein product is CASRQRGTLEETQYF.